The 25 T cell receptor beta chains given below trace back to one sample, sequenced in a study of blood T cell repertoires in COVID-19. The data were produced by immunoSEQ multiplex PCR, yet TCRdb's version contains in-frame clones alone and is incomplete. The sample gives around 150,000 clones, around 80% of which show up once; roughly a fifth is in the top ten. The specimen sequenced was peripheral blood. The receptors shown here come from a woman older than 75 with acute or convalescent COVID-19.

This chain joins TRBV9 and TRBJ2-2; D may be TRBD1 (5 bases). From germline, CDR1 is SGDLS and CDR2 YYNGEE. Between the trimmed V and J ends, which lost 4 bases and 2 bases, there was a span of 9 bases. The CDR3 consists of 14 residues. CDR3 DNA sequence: TGTGCCAGCAGCCTTGGACAAAACACCGGGGAGCTGTTTTTT. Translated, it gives CASSLGQNTGELFF.

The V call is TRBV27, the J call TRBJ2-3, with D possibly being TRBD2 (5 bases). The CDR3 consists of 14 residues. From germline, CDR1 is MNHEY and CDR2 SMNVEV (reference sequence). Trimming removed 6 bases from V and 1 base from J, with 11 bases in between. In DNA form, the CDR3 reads TGTGCCAGCAGAGTAGGACTGGGCACAGATACGCAGTATTTT. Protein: CASRVGLGTDTQYF.

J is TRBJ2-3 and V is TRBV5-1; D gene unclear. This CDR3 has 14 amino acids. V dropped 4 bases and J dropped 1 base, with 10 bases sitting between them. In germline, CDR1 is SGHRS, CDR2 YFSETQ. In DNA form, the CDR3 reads TGCGCCAGCAGCCGAGACTGGGGCACAGATACGCAGTATTTT. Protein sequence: CASSRDWGTDTQYF.

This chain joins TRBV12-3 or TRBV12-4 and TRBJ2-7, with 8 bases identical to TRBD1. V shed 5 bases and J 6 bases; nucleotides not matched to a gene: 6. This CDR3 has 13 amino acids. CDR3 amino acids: CASSRITGGEQYF. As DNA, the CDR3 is TGTGCCAGCAGTCGCATCACAGGGGGCGAGCAGTACTTC.

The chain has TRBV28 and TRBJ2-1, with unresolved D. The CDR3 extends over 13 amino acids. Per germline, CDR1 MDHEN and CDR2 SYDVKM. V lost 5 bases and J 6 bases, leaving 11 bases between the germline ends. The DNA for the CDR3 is TGTGCCAGCAGTCCCCCCCCTAGCAATGAGCAGTTCTTC. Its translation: CASSPPPSNEQFF. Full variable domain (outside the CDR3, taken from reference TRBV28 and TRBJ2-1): DVKVTQSSRYLVKRTGEKVFLECVQDMDHENMFWYRQDPGLGLRLIYFSYDVKMKEKGDIPEGYSVSREKKERFSLILESASTNQTSMYLCASSPPPSNEQFFGPGTRLTVL.

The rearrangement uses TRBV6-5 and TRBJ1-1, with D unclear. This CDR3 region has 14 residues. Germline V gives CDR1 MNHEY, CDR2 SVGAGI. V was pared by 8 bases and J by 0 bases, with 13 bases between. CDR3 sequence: CASRLQAMNTEAFF. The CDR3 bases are TGTGCCAGCCGTCTTCAGGCGATGAACACTGAAGCTTTCTTT.

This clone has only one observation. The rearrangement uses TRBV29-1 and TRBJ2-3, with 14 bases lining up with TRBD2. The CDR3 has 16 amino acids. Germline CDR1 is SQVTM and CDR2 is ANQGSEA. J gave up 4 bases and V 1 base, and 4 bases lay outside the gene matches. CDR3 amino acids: CSVEVGLAGGSDTQYF. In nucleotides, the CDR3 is TGCAGCGTTGAAGTAGGACTAGCGGGGGGATCAGATACGCAGTATTTT.

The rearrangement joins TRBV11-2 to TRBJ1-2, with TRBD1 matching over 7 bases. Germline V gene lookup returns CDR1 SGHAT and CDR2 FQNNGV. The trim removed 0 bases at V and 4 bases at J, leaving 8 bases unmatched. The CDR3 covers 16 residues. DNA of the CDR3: TGTGCCAGCAGCTTAGATACAGGGGTGGGGGCCTATGGCTACACCTTC. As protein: CASSLDTGVGAYGYTF.

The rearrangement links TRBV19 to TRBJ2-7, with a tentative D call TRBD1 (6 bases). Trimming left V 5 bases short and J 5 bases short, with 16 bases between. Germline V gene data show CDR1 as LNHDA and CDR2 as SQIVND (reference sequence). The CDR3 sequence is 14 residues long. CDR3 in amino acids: CASSSTGSSHEQYF. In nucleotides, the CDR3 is TGTGCCAGTAGTTCCACAGGGAGTTCCCACGAGCAGTACTTC.

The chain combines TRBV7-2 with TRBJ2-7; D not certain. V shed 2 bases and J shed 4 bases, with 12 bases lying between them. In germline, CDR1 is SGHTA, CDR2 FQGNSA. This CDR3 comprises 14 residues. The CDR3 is CASSLRYPAYEQYF. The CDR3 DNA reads TGTGCCAGCAGCTTAAGGTACCCAGCGTACGAGCAGTACTTC.

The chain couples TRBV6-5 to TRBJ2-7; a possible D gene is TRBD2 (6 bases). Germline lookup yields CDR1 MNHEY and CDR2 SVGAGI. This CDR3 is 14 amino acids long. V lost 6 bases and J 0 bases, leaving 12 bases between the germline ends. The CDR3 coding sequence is TGTGCCAGCAGATGGGGAGGTCCCTCCTACGAGCAGTACTTC. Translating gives CASRWGGPSYEQYF.

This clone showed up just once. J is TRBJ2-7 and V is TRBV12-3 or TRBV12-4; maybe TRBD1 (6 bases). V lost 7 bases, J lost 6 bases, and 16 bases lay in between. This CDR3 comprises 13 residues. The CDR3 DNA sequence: TGTGCCAGCAATCGGGACAACACGGGCGAGCAGTACTTC. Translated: CASNRDNTGEQYF.

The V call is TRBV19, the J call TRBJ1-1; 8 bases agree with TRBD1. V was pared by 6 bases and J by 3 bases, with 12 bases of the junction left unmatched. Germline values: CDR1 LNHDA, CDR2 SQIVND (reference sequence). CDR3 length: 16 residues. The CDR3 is CASSRQGFPSYTEAFF. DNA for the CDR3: TGTGCCAGTAGCCGACAGGGGTTTCCCTCCTACACTGAAGCTTTCTTT.

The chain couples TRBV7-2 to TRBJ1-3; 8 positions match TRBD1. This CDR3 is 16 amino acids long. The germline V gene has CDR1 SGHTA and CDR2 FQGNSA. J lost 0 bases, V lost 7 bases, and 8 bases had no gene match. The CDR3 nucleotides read TGTGCCAGCACCCTAGAAGGACAGGGCTCTGGAAACACCATATATTTT. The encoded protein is CASTLEGQGSGNTIYF.

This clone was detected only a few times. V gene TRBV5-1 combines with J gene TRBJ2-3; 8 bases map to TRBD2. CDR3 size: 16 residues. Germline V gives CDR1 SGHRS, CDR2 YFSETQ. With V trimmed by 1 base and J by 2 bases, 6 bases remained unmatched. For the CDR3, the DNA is TGCGCCAGCAGCTTGAGCGAGCGGGAGATCACAGATACGCAGTATTTT. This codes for CASSLSEREITDTQYF.

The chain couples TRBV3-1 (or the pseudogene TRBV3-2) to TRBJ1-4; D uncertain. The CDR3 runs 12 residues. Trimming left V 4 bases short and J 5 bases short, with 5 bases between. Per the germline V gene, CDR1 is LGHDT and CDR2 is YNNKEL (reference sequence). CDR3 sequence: CASSRRNEKLFF. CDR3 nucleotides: TGTGCCAGCAGCCGGAGGAATGAAAAACTGTTTTTT.

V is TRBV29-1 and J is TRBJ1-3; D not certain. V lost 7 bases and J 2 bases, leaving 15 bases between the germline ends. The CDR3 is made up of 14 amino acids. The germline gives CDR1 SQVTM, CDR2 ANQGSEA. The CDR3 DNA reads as TGCAGCGCCTCCGGGGTGGGGACTGGAAACACCATATATTTT. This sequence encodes CSASGVGTGNTIYF.

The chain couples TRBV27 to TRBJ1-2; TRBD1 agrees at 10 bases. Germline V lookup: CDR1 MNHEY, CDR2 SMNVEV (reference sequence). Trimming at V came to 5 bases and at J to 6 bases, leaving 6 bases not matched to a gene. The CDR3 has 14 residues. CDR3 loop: CASSGDRGLNGYTF. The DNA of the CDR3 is TGTGCCAGCAGTGGGGACAGGGGATTGAATGGCTACACCTTC.

CDR3 sequence reads: CASRTSGATYEQYF. The CDR3 DNA reads TGTGCCAGCAGGACTAGCGGGGCGACCTACGAGCAGTACTTC. This chain links TRBV7-2 with TRBJ2-7; 11 nucleotides match TRBD2. Trimming at V came to 6 bases and at J to 2 bases, leaving 3 bases not matched to a gene. Germline V gene lookup returns CDR1 SGHTA and CDR2 FQGNSA. The CDR3 length is 14 residues.

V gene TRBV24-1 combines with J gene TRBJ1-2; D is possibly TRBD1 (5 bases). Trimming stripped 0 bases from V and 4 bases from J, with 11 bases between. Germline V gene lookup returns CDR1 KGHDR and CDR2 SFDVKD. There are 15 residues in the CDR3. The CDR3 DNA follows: TGTGCCACCAGTGATTTGAGGGGAGGGACCTATGGCTACACCTTC. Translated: CATSDLRGGTYGYTF.

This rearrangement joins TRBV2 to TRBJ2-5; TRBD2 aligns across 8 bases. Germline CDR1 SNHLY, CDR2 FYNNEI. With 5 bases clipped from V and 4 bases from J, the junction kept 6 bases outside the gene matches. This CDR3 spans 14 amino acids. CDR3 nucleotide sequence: TGTGCCAGCAGTCGAGCGGGAGTCGGAGAGACCCAGTACTTC. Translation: CASSRAGVGETQYF.

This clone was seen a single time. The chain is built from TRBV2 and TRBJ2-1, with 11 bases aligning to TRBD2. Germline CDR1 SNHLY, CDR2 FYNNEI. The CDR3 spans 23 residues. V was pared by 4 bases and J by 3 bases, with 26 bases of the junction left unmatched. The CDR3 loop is CASSGRVGLAGQNVRLYYNEQFF. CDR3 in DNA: TGTGCCAGCAGTGGAAGGGTCGGACTAGCGGGTCAAAACGTCCGGCTATACTACAATGAGCAGTTCTTC.

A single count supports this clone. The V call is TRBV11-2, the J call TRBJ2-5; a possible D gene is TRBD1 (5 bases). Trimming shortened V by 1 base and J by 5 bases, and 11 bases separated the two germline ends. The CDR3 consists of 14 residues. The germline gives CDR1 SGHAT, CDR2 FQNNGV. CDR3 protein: CASSLVGPGETQYF. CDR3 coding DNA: TGTGCCAGCAGCTTAGTGGGGCCCGGGGAGACCCAGTACTTC.

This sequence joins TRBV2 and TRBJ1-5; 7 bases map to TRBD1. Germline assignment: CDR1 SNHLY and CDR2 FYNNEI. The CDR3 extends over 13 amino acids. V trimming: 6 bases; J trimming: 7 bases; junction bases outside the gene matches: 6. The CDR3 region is CASSGQVRQPQHF. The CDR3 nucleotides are TGTGCCAGCAGCGGACAGGTCAGACAGCCCCAGCATTTT.

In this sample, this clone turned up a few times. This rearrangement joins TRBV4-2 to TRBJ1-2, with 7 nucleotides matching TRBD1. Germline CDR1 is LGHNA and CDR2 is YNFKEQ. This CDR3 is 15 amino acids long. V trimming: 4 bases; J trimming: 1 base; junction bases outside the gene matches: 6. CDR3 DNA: TGTGCCAGCAGCCCCGGGACAGCCAATAACTATGGCTACACCTTC. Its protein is CASSPGTANNYGYTF.